A single sample gave rise to the 8 T cell receptor beta chains below, sequenced in a study of blood T cell repertoires in COVID-19. Sequencing was performed with immunoSEQ multiplex PCR; in TCRdb, only in-frame clones are kept and a portion is missing. The sample yields a few hundred thousand clones, approximately 80% seen once. The sample consisted of PBMCs or T cells enriched from blood (not recorded which). The receptors shown here come from a woman aged 40 to 50 with acute COVID-19.

The V gene is TRBV25-1, the J gene TRBJ1-2; D is undetermined. CDR3 length equals 12 residues. V lost 6 bases to trimming and J lost 7 bases, with 12 bases between them. Per the germline V gene, CDR1 is MGHDK and CDR2 is SYGVNS. The chain's CDR3 is CASRGGGFGYTF. The CDR3 DNA reads TGTGCCAGCAGAGGAGGTGGGTTTGGCTACACCTTC.

The V and J genes are TRBV28 and TRBJ1-1, with TRBD1 matching 7 bases. CDR1 and CDR2 from the germline V gene are MDHEN and SYDVKM. This CDR3 spans 13 amino acids. The V and J ends lost 3 bases and 9 bases, in that order; junction bases with no gene match: 7. CDR3 sequence: CASSLPRDSQAFF. In DNA, the CDR3 is TGTGCCAGCAGTTTGCCTCGGGACAGCCAAGCTTTCTTT.

The rearrangement joins TRBV11-3 to TRBJ1-1, with D possibly TRBD1 on 6 matching bases. V shed 3 bases and J shed 1 base, with 12 bases lying between them. There are 15 residues in the CDR3. CDR1 SGHNT and CDR2 YENEEA come from the germline V gene. Here the CDR3 reads CASSLTGGSNTEAFF. The CDR3 DNA reads as TGTGCCAGCAGCTTGACAGGCGGGTCGAACACTGAAGCTTTCTTT.

J is TRBJ1-1 and V is TRBV30; 7 nucleotides align to TRBD1. This CDR3 has 13 residues. Germline V gene sequence: CDR1 GTSNPN, CDR2 SVGIG (reference sequence). Germline trimming cut 5 bases from V and 0 bases from J; bases unmatched to any gene: 3. The CDR3 sequence: CAWSQGLNTEAFF. The CDR3 DNA sequence: TGTGCCTGGTCACAGGGGCTGAACACTGAAGCTTTCTTT.

V gene TRBV9 combines with J gene TRBJ2-7; the D is unclear. V lost 0 bases, J lost 1 base, and 8 bases lay in between. The germline V gene has CDR1 SGDLS and CDR2 YYNGEE. The CDR3 has 14 amino acids. The CDR3 protein is CASSVDLASYEQYF. The CDR3 DNA reads TGTGCCAGCAGCGTAGATCTGGCATCCTACGAGCAGTACTTC.

The rearrangement links TRBV29-1 to TRBJ2-7, with 8 bases fitting TRBD2. The CDR3 runs 12 residues. With V trimmed by 8 bases and J by 6 bases, 9 bases remained unmatched. The germline V gene has CDR1 SQVTM and CDR2 ANQGSEA. The CDR3 DNA sequence: TGCAGCTGTGGGACTAGGGCGGGCGAGCAGTACTTC. This translates into CSCGTRAGEQYF.

This sequence joins TRBV7-2 and TRBJ2-7; TRBD1 agrees at 7 bases. The CDR3 length is 15 residues. The germline V gene has CDR1 SGHTA and CDR2 FQGNSA. J lost 1 base, V lost 1 base, and 4 bases had no gene match. The CDR3 spells CASSLGWDRSYEQYF. The DNA for the CDR3 is TGTGCCAGCAGCTTAGGATGGGACAGATCCTACGAGCAGTACTTC.

This clone has more than one count but fewer than ten. The rearrangement links TRBV4-3 to TRBJ1-1; D gene unclear. Per germline, CDR1 LGHNA and CDR2 YSLEER. V lost 1 base and J lost 1, with 7 bases in between. The CDR3 consists of 14 residues. The CDR3 loop reads CASSQGHQNTEAFF. The CDR3 coding sequence is TGCGCCAGCAGCCAAGGACATCAGAACACTGAAGCTTTCTTT.